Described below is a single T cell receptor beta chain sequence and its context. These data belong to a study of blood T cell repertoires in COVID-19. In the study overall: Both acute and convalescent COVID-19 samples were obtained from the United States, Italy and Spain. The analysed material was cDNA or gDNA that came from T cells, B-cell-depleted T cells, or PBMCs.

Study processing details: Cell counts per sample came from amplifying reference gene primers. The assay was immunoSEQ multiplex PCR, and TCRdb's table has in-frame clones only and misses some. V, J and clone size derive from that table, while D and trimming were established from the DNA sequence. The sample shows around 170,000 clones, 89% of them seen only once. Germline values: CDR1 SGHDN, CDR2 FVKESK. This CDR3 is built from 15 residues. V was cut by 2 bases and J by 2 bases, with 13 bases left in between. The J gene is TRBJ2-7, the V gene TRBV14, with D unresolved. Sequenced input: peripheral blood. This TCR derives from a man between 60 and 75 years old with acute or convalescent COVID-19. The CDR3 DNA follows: TGTGCCAGCAGCCAATCGAACGGCAGGACCTACGAGCAGTACTTC. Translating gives CASSQSNGRTYEQYF.